This TCR beta chain was captured in a study of T cells in Graves' hyperthyroidism and ophthalmopathy. The diagnostic basis comprised clinical symptoms, serum thyroxine and TRAb, thyroid ultrasound and orbital computed tomography. What was amplified from RNA transcripts were TCR beta CDR3 regions. The HTBI primer set was used in a first-round RT-PCR of the TCR CDR3. TCRdb processed the multiplex PCR reads anew with MiXCR; each CDR3 protein has one entry. The data contain about 640,000 distinct CDR3 sequences, about 45% of them singletons. This clonotype came up many times. The source is an adult man with Graves' disease, either hyperthyroidism or ophthalmopathy (not recorded which). Material: peripheral blood or thyroid tissue (not recorded which).

As DNA, the CDR3 is TGCAGTGCTAGGTCCGGGGCGAACACTGAAGCTTTCTTT. Translation: CSARSGANTEAFF. V usage is TRBV20-1 and J usage is TRBJ1-1; maybe TRBD1 (5 bases). V was pared by 3 bases and J by 1 base, with 9 bases between. Germline CDR1 reads DFQATT; CDR2 reads SNEGSKA (reference sequence). CDR3 size: 13 residues.